This entry lists 17 T cell receptor beta chains sequenced from one sample in a study of CD8+ T cells in alopecia areata. The sequencing template was cDNA reverse transcribed from extracted RNA. Generated by immunoSEQ multiplex PCR, the TCRdb table keeps only in-frame clones and is missing some. The repertoire consists of approximately 2,000 clones, none detected only once. Sequencing was performed on lesional skin. The receptors stem from a C3H/HeJ mouse with alopecia areata. The strain's MHC: H2-k.

This clone was seen at least ten times. Mouse gene names and germline throughout. The read terminates 4 residues ahead of where the CDR3 ends, so the germline J gene completes it. V usage is TRBV17 and J usage is TRBJ2-7; D unclear. This CDR3 contains 11 residues. Germline values: CDR1 MNHDT, CDR2 YYDKIL. The CDR3 loop is CASSSTDEQYF. CDR3 DNA, as far as it was read: TGTGCTAGCAGTAGTACAGAT.

There are many counts of this clone. Gene names denote mouse genes. With the read ending 4 residues before the CDR3 end, the germline J gene is used to fill in that end. The chain is built from TRBV13-1 and TRBJ2-1; possible D gene TRBD1, 6 bases. CDR1 is NSHNY, CDR2 SYGAGN, per germline. CDR3 length equals 15 residues. Trimming took 0 bases from V and 4 from J, leaving 11 bases between them. Partial CDR3 DNA: TGTGCCAGCAGTGATGCAACAGGGAATTATGCT. Amino acid sequence: CASSDATGNYA. The CDR3 reads in full as CASSDATGNYAEQFF.

This clone was seen repeatedly, ten times or more. Genes and germline come from the mouse. The DNA read from the CDR3 is TGTGCCAGCGGTGAGAGGGGTAGAACA. Amino acids: CASGERGRT. The whole CDR3 sequence is CASGERGRTEVFF. The chain links TRBV13-2 to TRBJ1-1; the D gene is possibly TRBD1 (5 bases). The observed sequence ends 4 residues before the CDR3 terminus, with the missing tail filled in from the germline J gene. The CDR3 is 13 amino acids. The germline V gene has CDR1 NNHNN and CDR2 SYGAGS (reference sequence).

This clone was seen ten or more times. All gene names here are mouse names. The sequence runs out 4 residues before the end of the CDR3; the remainder is reconstructed from the germline J gene. The rearrangement links TRBV5 to TRBJ2-4, with a possible D match to TRBD2 (6 bases). Trimming left V 0 bases short and J 3 bases short, with 13 bases between. The CDR3 extends over 16 amino acids. In germline, CDR1 is LGHNA, CDR2 YNLKQL (reference sequence). CDR3 DNA, as far as it was read: TGTGCCAGCAGCCAAGACATCGGGACTAGGCAAAAC. The encoded protein is CASSQDIGTRQN. The full CDR3 protein reads CASSQDIGTRQNTLYF.

This clone was counted only a few times. The gene names here belong to mouse. From the germline J gene comes the end of the CDR3, since the read stops 4 residues before it. This rearrangement joins TRBV31 to TRBJ1-2; no definite D call. The CDR3 has 11 amino acids. The V end was cut by 0 bases, the J end by 3 bases, with 2 bases between. The germline V gene has CDR1 GKSSPN and CDR2 SITVG. The CDR3 region is CAWSLHSDYTF. The CDR3 bases that were read are TGTGCCTGGAGTCTCCACTCC.

As regards this clone: The gene names given are mouse names. From the germline J gene comes the end of the CDR3, since the read stops 4 residues before it. The chain employs TRBV13-3 and TRBJ2-7; 11 nucleotides agree with TRBD1. This CDR3 is 17 amino acids long. The J segment lost 0 bases and the V segment lost 5 bases, leaving 10 bases of the junction unmatched. Germline CDR1 NNHDY, CDR2 SYVADS. CDR3 region: CASRWADRGRTSYEQYF. The part of the CDR3 DNA that was read is TGTGCCAGCAGGTGGGCGGACAGGGGGCGAACCTCCTAT.

This clone was seen ten or more times. Gene names follow the mouse nomenclature. The read ends 4 residues early relative to the CDR3; the germline J gene fills the gap. This sequence joins TRBV13-3 and TRBJ1-4; 8 positions match TRBD1. This CDR3 is 15 amino acids long. In germline, CDR1 is NNHDY, CDR2 SYVADS. The CDR3 DNA, read in part, is TGTGCCAGCAGTGATGTGGACAGGGTGGGCGAA. This encodes CASSDVDRVGE. The CDR3 reads in full as CASSDVDRVGERLFF.

This clone was detected many times. Mouse gene names apply. The read is 4 residues too short to cover the CDR3 end, so that end is filled in from the germline J gene. J is TRBJ2-5 and V is TRBV14, with D possibly being TRBD2 (5 bases). V shed 1 base and J shed 3 bases, with 9 bases lying between them. The CDR3 has 14 amino acids. Per germline, CDR1 SGHDT and CDR2 FRDEAV. CDR3 bases read: TGTGCCAGCAGTTTCCGGCTGGGACAAGAC. Protein sequence: CASSFRLGQD. From start to end, the CDR3 is CASSFRLGQDTQYF.

Ten or more counts support this clone. There is a difference at residue 13 between the TCRdb protein and the DNA translation, so the protein given here was translated from the DNA. Gene names refer to mouse genes. The read is 3 residues too short to cover the CDR3 end, so that end is filled in from the germline J gene. The chain links TRBV12-2 to TRBJ1-3; the match to TRBD1 covers 9 bases. The length of the CDR3 is 16 residues. Germline V gene data show CDR1 as SGHLS and CDR2 as HYDKME. The V and J ends lost 0 bases and 0 bases, in that order; junction bases with no gene match: 2. CDR3 DNA (partial): TGTGCCAGCTCTCTCGAGGGACAGGGTTCTGGAAATACG. Translation gives CASSLEGQGSGNT. The CDR3 as a whole reads CASSLEGQGSGNTLYF.

Regarding this clone: The germline and genes are mouse ones. The read stops 4 residues short of the end of the CDR3; the missing end is completed from the germline J gene. The chain joins TRBV1 to TRBJ1-2; D is uncertain. There are 14 residues in the CDR3. CDR1 and CDR2 from the germline V gene are NSQYPW and LRSPGD (reference sequence). Partial CDR3 DNA: TGCAAGTGCAGTGCCAGACAAACAAACTCC. Its translation: CKCSARQTNS. In full, the CDR3 is CKCSARQTNSDYTF.

Turning to this clone: A mismatch at residue 15 separates the TCRdb protein from the translated DNA, so the protein presented here was translated from the DNA. The germline and genes are mouse ones. The read ends 3 residues early relative to the CDR3; the germline J gene fills the gap. The genes are TRBV13-3 and TRBJ1-6; 7 nucleotides align to TRBD1. TRBJ1-6 is placed among ORFs of uncertain function. Germline V gene lookup returns CDR1 NNHDY and CDR2 SYVADS. J was trimmed by 0 bases and V by 7 bases; bases with no gene match: 13. The CDR3 covers 18 residues. The CDR3 reads CASGPSSRGSSYNSPLYF. CDR3 DNA (partial): TGTGCCAGCGGGCCCTCGTCCAGGGGGAGTTCCTATAATTCGCCC.

In its sample, this clone was seen many times. Each gene name is a mouse one. Read coverage stops 4 residues before the CDR3 terminus; the germline J gene supplies the remainder. The V call is TRBV1, the J call TRBJ2-3; 8 nucleotides align to TRBD2. Trimming removed 3 bases from V and 0 bases from J; junction bases left unmatched: 8. The germline V gene has CDR1 NSQYPW and CDR2 LRSPGD (reference sequence). CDR3 length: 17 amino acids. CDR3 sequence: CTCSAAGTGASAETLYF. The CDR3 DNA, read in part, is TGCACCTGCAGTGCCGCCGGGACTGGTGCTAGTGCAGAA.

By proportion, this clone is medium-sized (0.01 to 0.1%). Gene names refer to mouse genes. The read ends 4 residues before the CDR3 terminus; that terminus is restored from the germline J gene. V is TRBV1 and J is TRBJ2-4, with TRBD2 matching 8 bases. Germline values: CDR1 NSQYPW, CDR2 LRSPGD (reference sequence). V shed 0 bases, J shed 0 bases, and the junction held 2 bases outside the gene matches. This CDR3 is 16 amino acids long. CDR3 region: CTCSADWGGSQNTLYF. The CDR3 bases that were read are TGCACCTGCAGTGCAGATTGGGGGGGTAGTCAAAAC.

In its sample, this clone was seen a few times. The gene symbols are mouse symbols. Coverage ceases 4 residues before the CDR3 finishes, and the germline J gene fills in the end. The gene calls are TRBV13-2 and TRBJ2-4; 9 bases are shared with TRBD2. CDR1 NNHNN and CDR2 SYGAGS come from the germline V gene (reference sequence). The CDR3 has 15 residues. V gave up 3 bases and J gave up 1 base; unmatched junction bases: 3. Partial CDR3 DNA: TGTGCCAGCGGTGGAGACTGGGGGTGTCAAAAC. Its translation is CASGGDWGCQN. The whole CDR3 protein reads CASGGDWGCQNTLYF.

As to this clone: A far more abundant clone sits one base away, making this likely a read error. The gene symbols are mouse symbols. The CDR3 goes on 4 residues after the read ends, and that part is filled in from the germline J gene. This chain joins TRBV13-3 and TRBJ2-7; 7 nucleotides match TRBD1. The CDR3 runs to 11 residues. Germline CDR1 and CDR2: NNHDY and SYVADS. Partial CDR3 DNA: TGTGCCAGCAGCACAGGGGAT. Amino acids: CASSTGD. The complete CDR3 sequence is CASSTGDEQYF.

The sample holds many counts of this clone. Gene names are the mouse ones. Read coverage stops 4 residues before the CDR3 terminus; the germline J gene supplies the remainder. The chain links TRBV19 to TRBJ2-1; 7 bases map to TRBD2. CDR1 and CDR2 (germline): FNHDT, SITEND (reference sequence). V lost 1 base, J lost 0 bases, and 1 base stayed unmatched. CDR3 size: 15 residues. The part of the CDR3 DNA that was read is TGTGCCAGCAGTATACCTGGGGGTAACTATGCT. Its translation is CASSIPGGNYA. The CDR3, in full, reads CASSIPGGNYAEQFF. The whole variable domain, remainder taken from reference TRBV19 and TRBJ2-1, is GGIITQTPKFLIGQEGQKLTLKCQQNFNHDTMYWYRQDSGKGLRLIYYSITENDLQKGDLSEGYDASREKKSSFSLTVTSAQKNEMAVFLCASSIPGGNYAEQFFGPGTRLTVL.

The table lists this clone with many counts. Mouse germline and gene names are used. The sequence runs out 4 residues before the end of the CDR3; the remainder is reconstructed from the germline J gene. The V and J genes are TRBV5 and TRBJ2-7; 9 bases line up with TRBD1. In germline, CDR1 is LGHNA, CDR2 YNLKQL (reference sequence). V lost 2 bases, J lost 1 base, and 3 bases stayed unmatched. The CDR3 is made up of 15 amino acids. CDR3 in amino acids: CASSQPGTGSYEQYF. The sequenced CDR3 bases are TGTGCCAGCAGCCAACCCGGGACAGGGTCCTAT.